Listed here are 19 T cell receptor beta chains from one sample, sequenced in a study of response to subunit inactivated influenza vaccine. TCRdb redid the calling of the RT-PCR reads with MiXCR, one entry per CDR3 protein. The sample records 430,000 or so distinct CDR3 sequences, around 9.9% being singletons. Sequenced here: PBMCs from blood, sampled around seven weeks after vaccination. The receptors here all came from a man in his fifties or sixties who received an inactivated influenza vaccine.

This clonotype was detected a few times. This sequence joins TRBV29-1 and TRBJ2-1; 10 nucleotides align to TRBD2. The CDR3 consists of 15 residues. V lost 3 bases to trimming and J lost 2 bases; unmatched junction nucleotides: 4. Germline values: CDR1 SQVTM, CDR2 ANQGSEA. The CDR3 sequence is CSVEPLAGTYNEQFF. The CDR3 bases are TGCAGCGTTGAGCCACTAGCGGGAACCTACAATGAGCAGTTCTTC.

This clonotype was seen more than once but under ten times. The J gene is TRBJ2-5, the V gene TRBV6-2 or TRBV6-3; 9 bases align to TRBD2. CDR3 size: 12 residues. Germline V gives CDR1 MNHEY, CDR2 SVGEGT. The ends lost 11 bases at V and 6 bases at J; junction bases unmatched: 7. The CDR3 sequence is CAAGGLGKTQYF. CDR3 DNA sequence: TGTGCCGCGGGGGGGCTCGGGAAGACCCAGTACTTC.

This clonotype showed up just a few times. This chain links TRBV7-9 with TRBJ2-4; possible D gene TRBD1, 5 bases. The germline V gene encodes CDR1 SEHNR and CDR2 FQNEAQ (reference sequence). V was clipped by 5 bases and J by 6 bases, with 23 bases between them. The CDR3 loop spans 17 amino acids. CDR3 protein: CASSRKDQGGWGNIQYF. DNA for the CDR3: TGTGCCAGCAGCCGCAAAGACCAGGGTGGGTGGGGAAACATTCAGTACTTC.

CDR3 sequence reads: CSARRGASRETQYF. The CDR3 coding sequence is TGCAGTGCTAGAAGGGGGGCTAGCCGGGAGACCCAGTACTTC. This chain connects TRBV20-1 to TRBJ2-5, with D perhaps given as TRBD1 or TRBD2 (6 bases each). V dropped 2 bases and J dropped 5 bases, with 15 bases sitting between them. Germline V gives CDR1 DFQATT, CDR2 SNEGSKA (reference sequence). The CDR3 is 14 amino acids.

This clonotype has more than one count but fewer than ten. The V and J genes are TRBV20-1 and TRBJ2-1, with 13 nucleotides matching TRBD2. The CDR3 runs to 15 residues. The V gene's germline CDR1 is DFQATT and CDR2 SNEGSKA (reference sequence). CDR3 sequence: CSARWTSGSSGEQFF. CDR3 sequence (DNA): TGCAGCGCAAGATGGACTAGCGGGAGTTCGGGCGAGCAGTTCTTC.

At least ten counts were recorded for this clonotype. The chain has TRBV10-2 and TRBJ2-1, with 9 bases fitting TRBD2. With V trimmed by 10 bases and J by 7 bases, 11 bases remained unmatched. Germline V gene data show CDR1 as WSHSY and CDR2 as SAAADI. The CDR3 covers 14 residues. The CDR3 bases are TGCGCCATCCTGGCGCGGGAGGGTGGAAATGAGCAGTTCTTC. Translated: CAILAREGGNEQFF.

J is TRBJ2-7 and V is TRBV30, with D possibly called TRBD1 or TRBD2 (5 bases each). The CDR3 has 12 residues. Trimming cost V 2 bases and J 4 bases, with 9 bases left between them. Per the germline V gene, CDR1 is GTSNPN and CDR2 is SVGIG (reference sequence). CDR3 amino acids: CAWSWDLYEQYF. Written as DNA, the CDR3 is TGTGCCTGGAGTTGGGACCTATACGAGCAGTACTTC.

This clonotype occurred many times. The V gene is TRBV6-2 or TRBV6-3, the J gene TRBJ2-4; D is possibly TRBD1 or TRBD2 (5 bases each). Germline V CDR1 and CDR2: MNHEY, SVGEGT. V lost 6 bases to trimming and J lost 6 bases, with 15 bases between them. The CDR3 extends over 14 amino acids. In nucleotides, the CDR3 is TGTGCCAGCAGCTCCGGGACCCAAGGAAACATTCAGTACTTC. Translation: CASSSGTQGNIQYF.

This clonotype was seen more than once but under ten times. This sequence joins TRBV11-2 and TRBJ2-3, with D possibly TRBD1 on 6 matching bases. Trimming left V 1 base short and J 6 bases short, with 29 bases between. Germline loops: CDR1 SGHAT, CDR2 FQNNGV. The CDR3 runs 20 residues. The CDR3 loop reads CASSLVSVAWQGRSSDTQYF. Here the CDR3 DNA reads TGTGCCAGCAGCTTAGTTTCGGTGGCATGGCAGGGGAGATCGTCGGATACGCAGTATTTT.

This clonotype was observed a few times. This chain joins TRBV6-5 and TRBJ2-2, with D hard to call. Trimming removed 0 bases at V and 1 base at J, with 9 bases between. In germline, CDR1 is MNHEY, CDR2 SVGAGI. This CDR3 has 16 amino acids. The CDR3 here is CASSYSWTLNTGELFF. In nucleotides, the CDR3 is TGTGCCAGCAGTTACTCCTGGACGTTGAACACCGGGGAGCTGTTTTTT.

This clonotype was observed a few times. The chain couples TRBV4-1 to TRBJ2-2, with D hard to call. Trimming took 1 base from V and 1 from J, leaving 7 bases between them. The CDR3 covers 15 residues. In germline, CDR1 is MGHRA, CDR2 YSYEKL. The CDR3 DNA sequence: TGCGCCAGCAGCCAAGTGGGCAGGAACACCGGGGAGCTGTTTTTT. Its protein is CASSQVGRNTGELFF.

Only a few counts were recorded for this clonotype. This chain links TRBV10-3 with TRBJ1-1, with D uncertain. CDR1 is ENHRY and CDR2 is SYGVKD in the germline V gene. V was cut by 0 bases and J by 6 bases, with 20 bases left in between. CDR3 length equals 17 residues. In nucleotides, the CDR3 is TGTGCCATCAGTGAGTCCCCCTCCACCGGCCAACGGGCTGAAGCTTTCTTT. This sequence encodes CAISESPSTGQRAEAFF.

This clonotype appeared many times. As DNA, the CDR3 is TGTGCCAGCAGTTTGTACAGGGCCTACAATGAGCAGTTCTTC. It specifies CASSLYRAYNEQFF. The chain links TRBV12-3 or TRBV12-4 to TRBJ2-1, with a tentative D call TRBD1 (6 bases). The CDR3 has 14 amino acids. Trimming pared 3 bases from V and 2 bases from J, leaving 8 bases between.

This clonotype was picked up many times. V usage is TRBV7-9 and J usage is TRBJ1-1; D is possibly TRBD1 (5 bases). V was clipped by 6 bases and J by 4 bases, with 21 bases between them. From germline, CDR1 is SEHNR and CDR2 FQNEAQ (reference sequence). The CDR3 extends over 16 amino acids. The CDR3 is CASSHYVGRAGTEAFF. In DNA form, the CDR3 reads TGTGCCAGCAGTCACTATGTGGGCAGGGCGGGCACTGAAGCTTTCTTT. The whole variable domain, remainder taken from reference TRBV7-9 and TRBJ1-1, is DTGVSQNPRHKITKRGQNVTFRCDPISEHNRLYWYRQTLGQGPEFLTYFQNEAQLEKSRLLSDRFSAERPKGSFSTLEIQRTEQGDSAMYLCASSHYVGRAGTEAFFGQGTRLTVV.

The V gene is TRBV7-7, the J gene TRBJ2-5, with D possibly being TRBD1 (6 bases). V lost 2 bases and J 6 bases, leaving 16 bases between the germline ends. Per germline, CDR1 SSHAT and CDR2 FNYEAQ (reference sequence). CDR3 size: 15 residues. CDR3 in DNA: TGTGCCAGCAGCTTAACAACAGGGAATTTGCAGACCCAGTACTTC. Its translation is CASSLTTGNLQTQYF.

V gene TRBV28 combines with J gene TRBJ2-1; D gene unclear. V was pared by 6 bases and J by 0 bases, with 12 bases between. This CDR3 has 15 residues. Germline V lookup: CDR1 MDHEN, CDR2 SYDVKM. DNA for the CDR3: TGTGCCAGCAGCCAGACGGTAAGCTCCTACAATGAGCAGTTCTTC. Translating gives CASSQTVSSYNEQFF.

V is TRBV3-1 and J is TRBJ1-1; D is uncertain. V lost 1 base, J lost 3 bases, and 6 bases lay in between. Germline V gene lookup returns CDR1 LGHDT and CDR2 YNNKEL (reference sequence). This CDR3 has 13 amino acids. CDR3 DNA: TGTGCCAGCAGCCAAGGAAGTTACACTGAAGCTTTCTTT. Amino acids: CASSQGSYTEAFF.

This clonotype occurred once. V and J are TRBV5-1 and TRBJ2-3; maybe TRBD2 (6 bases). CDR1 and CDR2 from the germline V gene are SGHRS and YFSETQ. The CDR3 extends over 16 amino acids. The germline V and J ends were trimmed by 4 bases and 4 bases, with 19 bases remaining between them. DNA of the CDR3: TGCGCCAGCAGCCCGGTGGGGGGTTTGAGTGCAGATACGCAGTATTTT. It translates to CASSPVGGLSADTQYF. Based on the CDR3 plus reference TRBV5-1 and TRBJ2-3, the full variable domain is KAGVTQTPRYLIKTRGQQVTLSCSPISGHRSVSWYQQTPGQGLQFLFEYFSETQRNKGNFPGRFSGRQFSNSRSEMNVSTLELGDSALYLCASSPVGGLSADTQYFGPGTRLTVL.

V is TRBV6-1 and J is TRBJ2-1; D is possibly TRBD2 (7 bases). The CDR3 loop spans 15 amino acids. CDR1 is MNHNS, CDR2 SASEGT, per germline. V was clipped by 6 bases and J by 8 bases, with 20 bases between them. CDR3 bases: TGTGCCAGCAGCCTCCTGGGGGGGCTCGCCGATGAGCAGTTCTTC. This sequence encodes CASSLLGGLADEQFF.